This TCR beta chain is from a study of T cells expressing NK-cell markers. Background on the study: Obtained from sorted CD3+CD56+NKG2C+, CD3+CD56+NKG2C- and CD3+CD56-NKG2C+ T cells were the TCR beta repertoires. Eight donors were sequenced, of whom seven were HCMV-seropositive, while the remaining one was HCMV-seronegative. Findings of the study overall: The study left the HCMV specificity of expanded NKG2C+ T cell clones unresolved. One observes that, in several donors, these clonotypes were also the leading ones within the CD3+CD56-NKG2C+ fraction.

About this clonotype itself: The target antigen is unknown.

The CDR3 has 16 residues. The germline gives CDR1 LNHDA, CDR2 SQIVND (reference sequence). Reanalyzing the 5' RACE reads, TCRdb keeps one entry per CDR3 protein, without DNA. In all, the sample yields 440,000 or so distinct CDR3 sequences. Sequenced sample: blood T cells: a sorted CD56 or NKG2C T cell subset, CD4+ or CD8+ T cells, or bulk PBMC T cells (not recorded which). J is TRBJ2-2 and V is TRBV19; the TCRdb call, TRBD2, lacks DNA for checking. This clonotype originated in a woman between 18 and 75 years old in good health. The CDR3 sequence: CASSWGGRSPAGELFF.